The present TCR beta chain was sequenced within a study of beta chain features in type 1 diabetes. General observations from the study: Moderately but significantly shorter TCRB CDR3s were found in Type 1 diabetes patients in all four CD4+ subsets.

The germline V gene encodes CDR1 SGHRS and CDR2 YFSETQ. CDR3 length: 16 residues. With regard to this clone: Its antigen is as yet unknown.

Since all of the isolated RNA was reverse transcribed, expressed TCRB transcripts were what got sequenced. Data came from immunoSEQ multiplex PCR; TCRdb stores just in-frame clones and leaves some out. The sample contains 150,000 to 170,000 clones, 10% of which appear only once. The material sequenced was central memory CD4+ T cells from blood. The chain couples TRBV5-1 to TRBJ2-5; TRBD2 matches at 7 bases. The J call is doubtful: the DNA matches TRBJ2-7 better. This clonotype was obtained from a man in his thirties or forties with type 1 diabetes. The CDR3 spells CASSRLLALSSYEQYF. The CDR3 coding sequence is TGCGCCAGCAGCCGCCTACTAGCGCTCAGCTCCTACGAGCAGTACTTC.